The T cell receptor (beta chain) described here comes from a study of T cells in Graves' hyperthyroidism and ophthalmopathy. The investigators amplified TCR beta CDR3 regions from RNA transcripts. TCR CDR3 regions were first amplified by RT-PCR with HTBI primers. A single record per CDR3 protein comes from TCRdb applying MiXCR to the multiplex PCR reads. In the table there are 550,000 to 700,000 distinct CDR3 sequences, 46% of which are singletons. A word on this clonotype: With a much larger clone just one base away, this may be a read error.

The sequence derives from an adult woman with Graves' disease, either hyperthyroidism or ophthalmopathy (not recorded which). The sequenced material came from peripheral blood or thyroid tissue (not recorded which).

CDR3 loop: CANSQAPWTSSYEQYF. CDR3 DNA sequence: TGTGCCAACAGCCAAGCGCCGTGGACTAGCTCCTACGAGCAGTACTTC. J is TRBJ2-7 and V is TRBV7-9, with 7 bases fitting TRBD2. The length of the CDR3 is 16 residues. Germline CDR1 is SEHNR and CDR2 is FQNEAQ (reference sequence).